Following are 13 T cell receptor beta chains from one sample sequenced in a study of T cell responses to AZD1222 COVID-19 vaccine. Measured with immunoSEQ multiplex PCR; TCRdb has only the in-frame clones, and not every one. The sample consists of some 48,000 clones, around 86% of them appearing once. This material consisted of peripheral blood, taken 28 days after the second AZD1222 dose. The receptors were gathered from an adult who received the AZD1222 COVID-19 vaccine.

In DNA, the CDR3 is TGTGCCAGCAGCTCCCCCCGAAGCTCCTACGAGCAGTACTTC. Translating gives CASSSPRSSYEQYF. The chain joins TRBV7-2 to TRBJ2-7; D is undetermined. The CDR3 consists of 14 residues. The germline V gene has CDR1 SGHTA and CDR2 FQGNSA. V lost 4 bases, J lost 0 bases, and 10 bases lay in between.

The chain has TRBV11-3 and TRBJ2-1, with 13 bases that match TRBD2. V shed 6 bases and J 7 bases; nucleotides not matched to a gene: 6. This CDR3 has 15 amino acids. Germline CDR1 is SGHNT and CDR2 is YENEEA. CDR3 in DNA: TGTGCCAGCAGACCCGGGACTAGCGGGAATAATGAGCAGTTCTTC. This gives the protein CASRPGTSGNNEQFF.

The chain is built from TRBV19 and TRBJ2-7; 7 nucleotides agree with TRBD1. V shed 6 bases, J shed 7 bases, and the junction held 12 bases outside the gene matches. This CDR3 comprises 14 residues. Germline V CDR1 and CDR2: LNHDA, SQIVND (reference sequence). In DNA form, the CDR3 reads TGTGCCAGTAGGCCCGCGGACAGGTCGAGAGAGCAGTACTTC. Amino acids: CASRPADRSREQYF.

This clone was picked up one time. This sequence joins TRBV3-1 (or the pseudogene TRBV3-2) and TRBJ1-6; possible D gene TRBD1, 5 bases. Germline V lookup: CDR1 LGHDT, CDR2 YNNKEL (reference sequence). Trimming cost V 5 bases and J 6 bases, with 11 bases left between them. CDR3 length: 14 amino acids. This CDR3 reads CASSGRDRNSPLHF. Here the CDR3 DNA reads TGTGCCAGCAGCGGCCGGGACCGTAATTCACCCCTCCACTTT.

Only one count was recorded for this clone. The chain is built from TRBV6-5 and TRBJ1-5, with TRBD1 identical over 7 bases. Germline V gene data show CDR1 as MNHEY and CDR2 as SVGAGI. Losses at the gene ends were 8 bases for V and 2 bases for J; bases not matched to a gene: 9. This CDR3 comprises 15 residues. CDR3 in DNA: TGTGCCAGCCGGGAGGAGGGGGCGGGCAATCAGCCCCAGCATTTT. Encoded protein: CASREEGAGNQPQHF.

The rearrangement uses TRBV6-5 and TRBJ2-1; 9 bases fit TRBD1. Unmatched junction bases numbered 12, after V lost 11 bases and J lost 10 bases. The CDR3 is 13 amino acids. Germline V gene data show CDR1 as MNHEY and CDR2 as SVGAGI. CDR3 amino acids: CAVRKQGAGEQFF. The CDR3 region has the DNA TGTGCCGTCAGGAAACAGGGGGCTGGAGAGCAGTTCTTC.

This chain connects TRBV5-6 to TRBJ2-7; D perhaps matches TRBD2 (5 bases). The germline gives CDR1 SGHDT, CDR2 YYEEEE. V was clipped by 3 bases and J by 6 bases, with 10 bases between them. The CDR3 length is 12 residues. CDR3 sequence: CASSSEEGEQYF. DNA for the CDR3: TGTGCCAGCAGCTCAGAAGAGGGCGAGCAGTACTTC.

The chain recombines TRBV7-6 with TRBJ2-1; TRBD2 matches at 7 bases. V shed 1 base and J 8 bases; nucleotides not matched to a gene: 5. The CDR3 has 14 residues. Germline CDR1 SGHVS, CDR2 FNYEAQ. The CDR3 loop reads CASSLGGRQDEQFF. The CDR3 coding sequence is TGTGCCAGCAGCTTAGGCGGGAGACAAGATGAGCAGTTCTTC.

V and J are TRBV5-6 and TRBJ2-3; D may be TRBD2 (5 bases). The CDR3 sequence is 15 residues long. V was shortened by 1 base and J by 1 base, with 10 bases between the two germline ends. Germline assignment: CDR1 SGHDT and CDR2 YYEEEE. CDR3 bases: TGTGCCAGCAGCTTGTTTGGCGGGCGCACAGATACGCAGTATTTT. It specifies CASSLFGGRTDTQYF. Filled out from reference TRBV5-6 and TRBJ2-3, the complete variable domain reads DAGVTQSPTHLIKTRGQQVTLRCSPKSGHDTVSWYQQALGQGPQFIFQYYEEEERQRGNFPDRFSGHQFPNYSSELNVNALLLGDSALYLCASSLFGGRTDTQYFGPGTRLTVL.

The rearrangement joins TRBV28 to TRBJ2-7; no clear D. Per germline, CDR1 MDHEN and CDR2 SYDVKM. CDR3 length equals 16 residues. Between the trimmed V and J ends, which lost 2 bases and 2 bases, there was a span of 16 bases. The CDR3 DNA reads TGTGCCAGCAGTTTAACCCCTGGACGGCCGACCTACGAGCAGTACTTC. Its translation: CASSLTPGRPTYEQYF.

The chain carries TRBV19 and TRBJ1-2; 9 bases match TRBD1. CDR1 is LNHDA, CDR2 SQIVND, per germline (reference sequence). The CDR3 loop spans 13 amino acids. V lost 4 bases, J lost 4 bases, and 1 base stayed unmatched. The CDR3 region has the DNA TGTGCCAGTAGTAGGGGACAGGGCTATGGCTACACCTTC. It yields the protein CASSRGQGYGYTF.

The V call is TRBV11-3, the J call TRBJ2-2, with D possibly called TRBD1 or TRBD2 (6 bases each). V was pared by 5 bases and J by 7 bases, with 11 bases between. This CDR3 is built from 13 residues. Germline assignment: CDR1 SGHNT and CDR2 YENEEA. CDR3 nucleotides: TGTGCCAGCAGCCTCGAGGGGGGCGGGGAGCTGTTTTTT. This encodes CASSLEGGGELFF. The full variable domain, with the rest looked up from reference TRBV11-3 and TRBJ2-2, is EAGVVQSPRYKIIEKKQPVAFWCNPISGHNTLYWYLQNLGQGPELLIRYENEEAVDDSQLPKDRFSAERLKGVDSTLKIQPAELGDSAVYLCASSLEGGGELFFGEGSRLTVL.

The CDR3 sequence is CASAQGGTYEQYF. The DNA for the CDR3 is TGTGCCAGTGCGCAGGGGGGAACCTACGAGCAGTACTTC. This sequence joins TRBV19 and TRBJ2-7; D is perhaps TRBD1 (7 bases). With 8 bases removed from V and 2 bases from J, the gap between germline ends came to 13 bases. Germline CDR1 LNHDA, CDR2 SQIVND (reference sequence). The CDR3 extends over 13 amino acids.